This TCR beta chain was profiled in a study of early T cells in non-severe SARS-CoV-2 infection. Study details: Whole-blood bulk RNA, unsorted, was sequenced, and chains were unpaired.

The library protocol tagged individual cDNA molecules with unique molecular identifiers. TCRdb fed the 5' RACE reads into MiXCR, producing one record per CDR3 protein. The top ten clones hold less than 1.5% of a sample with just over 60,000 distinct CDR3 sequences, roughly a tenth of them seen once. Overall study findings and caveats: There was a bias toward anti-spike CD8 responses in VDJdb matching, which missed private and CD4 specificities.

At least ten counts were recorded for this clonotype. Its antigen remains unknown. The sample consisted of whole blood. This TCR was sampled from an adult who was a healthcare worker with PCR-confirmed SARS-CoV-2 infection or an uninfected control (not recorded which).

CDR3 protein: CASSQSRENKNIQYF. In DNA form, the CDR3 reads TGCGCCAGCAGTCAATCAAGGGAGAACAAAAACATTCAGTACTTC. The rearrangement uses TRBV23-1 and TRBJ2-4; perhaps TRBD2 as D (5 bases). TRBV23-1 counts as an open reading frame of uncertain function. This CDR3 comprises 15 residues. The V gene lost 0 bases and the J gene lost 3 bases, with 9 bases spanning the gap.